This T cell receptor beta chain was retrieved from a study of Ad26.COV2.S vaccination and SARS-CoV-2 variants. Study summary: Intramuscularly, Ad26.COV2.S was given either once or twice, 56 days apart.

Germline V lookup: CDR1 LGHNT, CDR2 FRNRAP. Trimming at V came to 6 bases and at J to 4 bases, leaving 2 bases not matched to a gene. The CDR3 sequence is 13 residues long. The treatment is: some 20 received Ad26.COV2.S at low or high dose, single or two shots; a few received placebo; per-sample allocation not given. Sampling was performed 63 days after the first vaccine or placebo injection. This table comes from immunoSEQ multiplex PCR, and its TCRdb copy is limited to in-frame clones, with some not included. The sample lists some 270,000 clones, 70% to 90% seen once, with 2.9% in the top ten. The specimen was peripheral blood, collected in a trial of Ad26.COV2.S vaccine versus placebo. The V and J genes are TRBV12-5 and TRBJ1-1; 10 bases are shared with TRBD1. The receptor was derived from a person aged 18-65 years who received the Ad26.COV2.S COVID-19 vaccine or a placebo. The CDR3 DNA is TGTGCTAGTGGACGGGACAGGGGCACTGAAGCTTTCTTT. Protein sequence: CASGRDRGTEAFF.